This T cell receptor beta chain was profiled in a study of cytomegalovirus exposure and HLA in healthy donors. Study-level points and caveats: Later analysis found that TCR beta chains associated with HLA were more clonally expanded than other, equally common chains. When the data were analyzed later, several of the most significant clusters appeared to be linked to common viral pathogens.

PCR was performed using 60 Vbeta and 13 Jbeta primers. Only in-frame clones appear in the TCRdb table, and some are missing; sequencing was by immunoSEQ multiplex PCR. The sample lists about 260,000 clones; approximately 85% were seen once. This clone was seen a few times. Antigen: not known. The sequencing sample was made of PBMCs. The source of this sequence is a woman in her 40s in good health and CMV-seropositive.

The CDR3 sequence: CASSLTSGRSNEQFF. Here the CDR3 DNA reads TGCGCCAGCAGCTTGACTAGCGGGAGATCCAATGAGCAGTTCTTC. The chain links TRBV5-1 to TRBJ2-1; TRBD2 matches 11 bases. The V and J ends lost 1 base and 6 bases, in that order; junction bases with no gene match: 3. The CDR3 runs 15 residues. From germline, CDR1 is SGHRS and CDR2 YFSETQ. The whole variable domain, filled in from reference TRBV5-1 and TRBJ2-1, reads KAGVTQTPRYLIKTRGQQVTLSCSPISGHRSVSWYQQTPGQGLQFLFEYFSETQRNKGNFPGRFSGRQFSNSRSEMNVSTLELGDSALYLCASSLTSGRSNEQFFGPGTRLTVL.